This TCR beta chain was documented in a study of CD8+ T cells in alopecia areata. About the research overall: Twice daily, treated patients received 5 to 10 mg of oral tofacitinib.

This clone is medium-sized (0.01 to 0.1%) by share. The antigen is unknown. V shed 5 bases and J shed 7 bases, with 16 bases lying between them. CDR1 and CDR2 from the germline V gene are SGHRS and YFSETQ. This CDR3 is 14 amino acids long. Sample treatment: oral pan-JAK inhibitor, 5-10 mg twice daily. General study results and limits: Clonality exceeded that of normal scalp in lesional scalp, most notably in alopecia totalis/universalis. Sequenced scalp T cells also include alphabeta T cells resident in normal skin. Scalp clonality and expanded CD8+ clones among the top 100 showed significant decreases with tofacitinib.

Reverse transcribed after extraction, RNA yielded cDNA as the sequencing template. Some clones are missing from TCRdb's copy, which holds only in-frame ones; the method was immunoSEQ multiplex PCR. This table has about 99,000 clones, around 84% appearing once. The starting material was CD8+ T cells sorted from blood, obtained at approximately week 34, from a patient treated with tofacitinib. The receptor comes from a human donor with alopecia areata. V and J are TRBV5-1 and TRBJ2-1; D may be TRBD1 (6 bases). CDR3 DNA: TGCGCCAGCAGGCAGGGGCTCTGGGCAAATGAGCAGTTCTTC. Translated: CASRQGLWANEQFF.